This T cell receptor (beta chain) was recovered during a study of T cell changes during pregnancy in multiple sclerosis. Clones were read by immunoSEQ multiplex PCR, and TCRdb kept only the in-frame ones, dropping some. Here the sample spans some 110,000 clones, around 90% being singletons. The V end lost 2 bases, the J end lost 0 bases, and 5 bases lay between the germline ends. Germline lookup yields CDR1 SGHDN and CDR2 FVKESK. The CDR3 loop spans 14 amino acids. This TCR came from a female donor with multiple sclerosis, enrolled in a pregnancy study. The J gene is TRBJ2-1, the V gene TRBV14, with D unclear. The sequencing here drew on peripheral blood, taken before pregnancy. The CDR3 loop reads CASSQTSSYNEQFF. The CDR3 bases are TGTGCCAGCAGCCAAACGAGCTCCTACAATGAGCAGTTCTTC.